This is a list of T cell receptor beta chains from one sample in a study of T cell responses to AZD1222 COVID-19 vaccine. Sequencing was performed with immunoSEQ multiplex PCR; in TCRdb, only in-frame clones are kept and a portion is missing. The sample has over 100,000 clones, 86% seen once; the top ten hold roughly 12%. The sample in question was peripheral blood, obtained on day 0 of AZD1222 vaccination. Receptors were obtained from an adult in good health. CDR3s include the opening cysteine and the closing phenylalanine or tryptophan. D genes are given only for firm matches. Some rows mark clone size as missing; the rest say once, few, many or name a class of expanded clone.

v_call,j_call,clone_size,d_call,cdr3_nt,cdr3_aa
TRBV6-1,TRBJ2-7,NA,NA,TGTGCCAGCAGTGGCTTATGGACTAACCCCAAGGGCAACGAGCAGTACTTC,CASSGLWTNPKGNEQYF
TRBV6-2/TRBV6-3,TRBJ1-4,NA,NA,TGTGCCAGCAGTCACCTCTTCCAGGGGTCGGCAACTAATGAAAAACTGTTTTTT,CASSHLFQGSATNEKLFF
TRBV11-3,TRBJ2-2,NA,NA,TGTGCCAGCAGCCCGTTGGCAGGGGACACCGGGGAGCTGTTTTTT,CASSPLAGDTGELFF
TRBV27,TRBJ1-6,NA,NA,TGTGCCAGCAGTTTTCGGGGCCTGGGATCACCCCTCCACTTT,CASSFRGLGSPLHF
TRBV5-5,TRBJ2-1,once,NA,TGTGCCAGCAGCCCCCGTGGGGGCGGGGGATACAATGAGCAGTTCTTC,CASSPRGGGGYNEQFF
TRBV5-1,TRBJ2-5,NA,TRBD2,TGCGCCAGCAGCCCGCTAGCGGAAGAGACCCAGTACTTC,CASSPLAEETQYF
TRBV6-1,TRBJ2-5,NA,NA,TGTGCCAGCAGTGAAGTGGAGACCCAGTACTTC,CASSEVETQYF
TRBV2,TRBJ1-6,NA,NA,TGTGCCAGCAGTGAACGAGGTATCTATCTGAGTTCACCCCTCCACTTT,CASSERGIYLSSPLHF
TRBV6-6,TRBJ2-7,NA,TRBD2,TGTGCCAGCAGTCGGGGCGGGACTAGCGGCTCCTACGAGCAGTACTTC,CASSRGGTSGSYEQYF
TRBV6-6,TRBJ1-2,NA,NA,TGTGCCAGCAGTTACTCGAATACGGAGTCGACCGGCTACACCTTC,CASSYSNTESTGYTF
TRBV7-9,TRBJ2-7,NA,NA,TGTGCCAGCAGCGAAGGGACATGGACCTACGAGCAGTACTTC,CASSEGTWTYEQYF
TRBV3-1/TRBV3-2,TRBJ2-3,NA,NA,TGTGCCAGCAGCCAAGATCAGGTTACTAGTAATACGCAGTATTTT,CASSQDQVTSNTQYF
TRBV15,TRBJ1-5,NA,NA,TGTGCCACCAGCAGAGTCGGACGGGGGGATCAGCCCCAGCATTTT,CATSRVGRGDQPQHF
TRBV4-1,TRBJ2-2,NA,NA,TGCGCCAGCAGCCCTTGGGACACCTACACCGGGGAGCTGTTTTTT,CASSPWDTYTGELFF
TRBV10-1,TRBJ2-1,NA,NA,TGCGCCAGCACGAGCTACAATGAGCAGTTCTTC,CASTSYNEQFF
TRBV27,TRBJ2-7,many,NA,TGTGCCAGCAGTCTTGGACACGGGGGCGAGCAGTACTTC,CASSLGHGGEQYF
TRBV7-2,TRBJ1-5,NA,TRBD1,TGTGCCAGCAGCTTAAGTAGTCCGAGGGGGACAGGGGACTATCAGCCCCAGCATTTT,CASSLSSPRGTGDYQPQHF
TRBV3-1/TRBV3-2,TRBJ2-2,NA,NA,TGTGCCAGCAGCCAGTTTGGGGGAAACAGGGCCGGGGAGCTGTTTTTT,CASSQFGGNRAGELFF
TRBV28,TRBJ2-7,NA,TRBD2,TGTGCCAGCAGTGGGGACCTGCGGGAGGTCTGGGGCGAGCAGTACTTC,CASSGDLREVWGEQYF
TRBV7-9,TRBJ1-1,once,TRBD1,TGTGCCAGCCAAGGGACAGGGGGCTCTGAAGCTTTCTTT,CASQGTGGSEAFF
TRBV5-6,TRBJ2-5,NA,NA,TGTGCCAGCAGCTCTGATCCTAGGCACCAAGAGACCCAGTACTTC,CASSSDPRHQETQYF
TRBV7-3,TRBJ2-1,NA,NA,TGTGCCAGCAGCCCTTATGGGGGTGCCCACAATGAGCAGTTCTTC,CASSPYGGAHNEQFF
TRBV5-1,TRBJ1-2,NA,TRBD1,TGCGCCAGCAGCCAGGACAGGGCCTACACCTTC,CASSQDRAYTF
TRBV30,TRBJ2-5,NA,TRBD2,TGTGCCTGGAGCCGAACCCTGACTAGCGGGACACTCCAAGAGACCCAGTACTTC,CAWSRTLTSGTLQETQYF
TRBV29-1,TRBJ1-1,NA,NA,TGCAGCGTTGAACCCCAGGGAAACACTGAAGCTTTCTTT,CSVEPQGNTEAFF
TRBV6-5,TRBJ1-2,NA,TRBD1,TGTGCCAGCAGTCGGACAGGGACGGCTAACTATGGCTACACCTTC,CASSRTGTANYGYTF
TRBV19,TRBJ1-2,NA,NA,TGTGCCAGTAGTGGCCCAGTTGTTTCTGGCTACACCTTC,CASSGPVVSGYTF
TRBV27,TRBJ2-1,NA,NA,TGTGCCAGCAGATCCCTCGACCTGAATGAGCAGTTCTTC,CASRSLDLNEQFF
TRBV27,TRBJ2-7,NA,TRBD2,TGTGCCAGCAGTTGGGGAGCTCAGGAAGGGACAGGGGGACTAGCGGGATCGTACGAGCAGTACTTC,CASSWGAQEGTGGLAGSYEQYF
TRBV19,TRBJ1-2,NA,NA,TGTGCCAGTAGAGGACAAATAACGGGACAAATGGACTATGGCTACACCTTC,CASRGQITGQMDYGYTF
TRBV21-1,TRBJ1-6,NA,NA,TGTGCCAGCAGCAAAGGCGACAGGGGGAGCTCCTATAATTCACCCCTCCACTTT,CASSKGDRGSSYNSPLHF
TRBV19,TRBJ1-2,once,NA,TGTGCCAGTAGTATTTCCTGGGGGGCGCAGGACTCCTATGGCTACACCTTC,CASSISWGAQDSYGYTF
TRBV6-4,TRBJ1-1,NA,TRBD1,TGTGCCAGCAGTGACGACAGGGGGACGGTAGCTTTCTTT,CASSDDRGTVAFF
TRBV12-2,TRBJ1-2,NA,NA,TGTGCAAGTCGCTTAACGGGGCCGGGGTCTGTAGGAGATTGCGGCTACACCTTC,CASRLTGPGSVGDCGYTF
TRBV19,TRBJ1-5,NA,NA,TGTGCCAGTCAAAACACCGGGACCCGTAGCAATCAGCCCCAGCATTTT,CASQNTGTRSNQPQHF
TRBV4-3,TRBJ1-2,NA,TRBD1,TGCGCCAGCAGCCAAGATTTTTTGACAGGGGGATATGGCTACACCTTC,CASSQDFLTGGYGYTF
TRBV29-1,TRBJ2-7,NA,NA,TGCAGCGTTGAAGATCGGAGACGCTCCTACGAGCAGTACTTC,CSVEDRRRSYEQYF
TRBV7-2,TRBJ2-3,once,TRBD2,TGTGCCAGCAGCTTGGGCGGGGGGCTAGGAGATACGCAGTATTTT,CASSLGGGLGDTQYF
TRBV6-4,TRBJ2-1,NA,TRBD1,TGTGCCAGCAGTGACACGGACAGGAACCCCTACAATGAGCAGTTCTTC,CASSDTDRNPYNEQFF
TRBV6-5,TRBJ1-1,NA,NA,TGTGCCAGCACCACGGGCCTCTCGAATCCTGAAGCTTTCTTT,CASTTGLSNPEAFF
TRBV5-1,TRBJ2-7,NA,NA,TGCGCCAGCAGCCCCGGTTCGACAGGGAGGACCTACGAGCAGTACTTC,CASSPGSTGRTYEQYF
TRBV2,TRBJ1-1,NA,NA,TGTGCCAGCAGTGAACAGGGAGGAACTGAAGCTTTCTTT,CASSEQGGTEAFF
TRBV27,TRBJ1-6,NA,NA,TGTGCCAGCAGTCGATTTAGGGGGATGGGATCACCCCTCCACTTT,CASSRFRGMGSPLHF
TRBV28,TRBJ1-5,few,TRBD1,TGTGCCAGCAGTTCGGGACAGGGGGCACTCGGCAATCAGCCCCAGCATTTT,CASSSGQGALGNQPQHF
TRBV11-3,TRBJ2-3,NA,NA,TGTGCCAGCAGCATATCGTACAGGGATACGCAGTATTTT,CASSISYRDTQYF
TRBV7-9,TRBJ2-1,NA,NA,TGTGCCAGCAGCTTAGCGGAAGGCTATGAGCAGTTCTTC,CASSLAEGYEQFF
TRBV4-1,TRBJ1-2,NA,NA,TGCGCCAGCAGCCAGAGGCCTGGGGGGGGTATTGCTGGCTACACCTTC,CASSQRPGGGIAGYTF
TRBV7-8,TRBJ1-6,NA,NA,TGTGCCAGCAGCTTAGGAGTCAGGCTTAATTCACCCCTCCACTTT,CASSLGVRLNSPLHF
TRBV7-3,TRBJ1-1,NA,NA,TGTGCCAGCAGCTTAAGAGGGACGGACGGAGGGCGGGCTTTCTTT,CASSLRGTDGGRAFF
TRBV5-4,TRBJ1-1,NA,NA,TGTGCCAGCGGGGGAAGTGGACTTCCCACTGAAGCTTTCTTT,CASGGSGLPTEAFF
TRBV25-1,TRBJ2-3,NA,NA,TGTGCCAGCAGTGAAGGGACACGAGGGGCCCGATCAGATACGCAGTATTTT,CASSEGTRGARSDTQYF